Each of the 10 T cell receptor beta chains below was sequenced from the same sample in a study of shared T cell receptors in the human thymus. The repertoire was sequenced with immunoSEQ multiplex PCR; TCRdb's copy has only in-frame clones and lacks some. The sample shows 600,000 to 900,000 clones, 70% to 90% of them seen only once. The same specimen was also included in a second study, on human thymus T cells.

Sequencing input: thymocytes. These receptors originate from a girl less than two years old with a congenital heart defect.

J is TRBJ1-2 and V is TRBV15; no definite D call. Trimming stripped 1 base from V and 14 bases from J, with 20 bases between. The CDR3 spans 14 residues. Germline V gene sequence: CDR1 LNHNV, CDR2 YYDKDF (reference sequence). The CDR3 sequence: CATSRVSGQEDRTF. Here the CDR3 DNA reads TGTGCCACCAGCAGAGTAAGTGGTCAGGAAGATCGTACCTTC. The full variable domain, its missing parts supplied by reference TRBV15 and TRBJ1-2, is DAMVIQNPRYQVTQFGKPVTLSCSQTLNHNVMYWYQQKSSQAPKLLFHYYDKDFNNEADTPDNFQSRRPNTSFCFLDIRSPGLGDTAMYLCATSRVSGQEDRTFGSGTRLTVV.

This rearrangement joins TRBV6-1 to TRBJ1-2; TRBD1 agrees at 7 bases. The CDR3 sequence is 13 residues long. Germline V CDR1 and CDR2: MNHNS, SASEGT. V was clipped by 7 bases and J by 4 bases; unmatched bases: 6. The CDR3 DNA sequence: TGTGCCAGCACCGGACAGGTCCGCTATGGCTACACCTTC. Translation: CASTGQVRYGYTF.

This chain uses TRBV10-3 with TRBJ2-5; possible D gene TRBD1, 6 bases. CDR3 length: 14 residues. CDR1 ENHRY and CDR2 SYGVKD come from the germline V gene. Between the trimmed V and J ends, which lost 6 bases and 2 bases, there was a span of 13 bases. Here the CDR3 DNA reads TGTGCCATCAGGGAAGGTAGGGGGCAAGAGACCCAGTACTTC. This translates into CAIREGRGQETQYF.

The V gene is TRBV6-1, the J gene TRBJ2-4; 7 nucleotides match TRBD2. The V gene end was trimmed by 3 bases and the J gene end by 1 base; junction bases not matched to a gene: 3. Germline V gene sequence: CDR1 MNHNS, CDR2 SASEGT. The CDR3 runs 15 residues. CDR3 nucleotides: TGTGCCAGCAGTGACTTCGGGGGGGCCAAAAACATTCAGTACTTC. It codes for CASSDFGGAKNIQYF.

The CDR3 sequence: CASRGLAYEQYF. CDR3 in DNA: TGTGCCAGCAGAGGACTAGCCTACGAGCAGTACTTC. This chain uses TRBV2 with TRBJ2-7; 7 positions match TRBD2. This CDR3 contains 12 residues. Trimming took 6 bases from V and 2 from J; bases not matched to a gene: 1. Germline V gene lookup returns CDR1 SNHLY and CDR2 FYNNEI.

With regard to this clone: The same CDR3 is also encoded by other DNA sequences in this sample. DNA for the CDR3: TGTGCCAGCAGCTTCACAGGAGAAGAGACCCAGTACTTC. The encoded protein is CASSFTGEETQYF. The rearrangement links TRBV5-6 to TRBJ2-5; a possible D gene is TRBD1 (5 bases). This CDR3 has 13 amino acids. Germline V gene data show CDR1 as SGHDT and CDR2 as YYEEEE. Trimming took off 2 bases at V and 3 bases at J, with 8 bases between the two ends.

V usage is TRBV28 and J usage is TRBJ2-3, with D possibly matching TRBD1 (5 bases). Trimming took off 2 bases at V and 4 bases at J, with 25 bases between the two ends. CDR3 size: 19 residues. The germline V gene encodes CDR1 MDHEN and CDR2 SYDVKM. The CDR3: CASSLRGSLRWLDADTQYF. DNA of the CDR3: TGTGCCAGCAGTTTAAGGGGTTCCCTCCGATGGCTTGACGCAGATACGCAGTATTTT. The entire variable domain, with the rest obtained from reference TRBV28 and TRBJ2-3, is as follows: DVKVTQSSRYLVKRTGEKVFLECVQDMDHENMFWYRQDPGLGLRLIYFSYDVKMKEKGDIPEGYSVSREKKERFSLILESASTNQTSMYLCASSLRGSLRWLDADTQYFGPGTRLTVL.

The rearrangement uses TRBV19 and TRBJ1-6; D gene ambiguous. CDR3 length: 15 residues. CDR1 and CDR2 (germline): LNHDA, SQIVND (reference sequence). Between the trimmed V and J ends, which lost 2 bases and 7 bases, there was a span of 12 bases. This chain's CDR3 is CASSISGGSNSPLHF. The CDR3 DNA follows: TGTGCCAGTAGTATATCAGGCGGGTCGAATTCACCCCTCCACTTT.

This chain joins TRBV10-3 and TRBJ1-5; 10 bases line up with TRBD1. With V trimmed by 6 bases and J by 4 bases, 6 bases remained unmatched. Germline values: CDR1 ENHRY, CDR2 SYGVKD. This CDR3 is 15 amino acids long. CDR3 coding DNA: TGTGCCATCAGCTACCGACAGGGGGCTAATCAGCCCCAGCATTTT. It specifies CAISYRQGANQPQHF.

CDR3 bases: TGTGCCAGCAGTGAAGCACTGGGGGCTTGGGGCACTGAAGCTTTCTTT. Its translation is CASSEALGAWGTEAFF. The genes are TRBV6-1 and TRBJ1-1; D is perhaps TRBD1 (6 bases). V lost 0 bases and J 4 bases, leaving 15 bases between the germline ends. CDR3 length: 16 amino acids. The germline V gene encodes CDR1 MNHNS and CDR2 SASEGT.